These 28 T cell receptor beta chains were all obtained from the same sample, sequenced in a study of T cells after somatic rescue of genetic block. Sequencing was performed with immunoSEQ multiplex PCR; in TCRdb, only in-frame clones are kept and a portion is missing. The table lists about 68,000 clones, roughly 90% of them singletons. Source material: peripheral blood mononuclear cells (PBMCs). The receptors derive from a man between 40 and 49 years old.

The CDR3 DNA is TGTGCCAGCAGCAGGGGACTAGCGGGGACCACCGGGGAGCTGTTTTTT. This gives the protein CASSRGLAGTTGELFF. V gene TRBV5-4 combines with J gene TRBJ2-2; 13 bases align to TRBD2. The trim removed 4 bases at V and 4 bases at J, leaving 4 bases unmatched. This CDR3 comprises 16 residues. The germline CDR1 and CDR2 sequences are SGHNT and YYREEE (reference sequence). The variable domain in full, completed from reference TRBV5-4 and TRBJ2-2, reads ETGVTQSPTHLIKTRGQQVTLRCSSQSGHNTVSWYQQALGQGPQFIFQYYREEENGRGNFPPRFSGLQFPNYSSELNVNALELDDSALYLCASSRGLAGTTGELFFGEGSRLTVL.

The chain recombines TRBV11-2 with TRBJ1-1; 9 nucleotides agree with TRBD1. The germline gives CDR1 SGHAT, CDR2 FQNNGV. The length of the CDR3 is 15 residues. Trimming removed 1 base from V and 4 bases from J; junction bases left unmatched: 4. CDR3 amino acids: CASSLGDRGTTEAFF. For the CDR3, the DNA is TGTGCCAGCAGCTTAGGAGACAGGGGGACCACTGAAGCTTTCTTT.

The V call is TRBV30, the J call TRBJ2-5; perhaps TRBD2 as D (6 bases). Germline values: CDR1 GTSNPN, CDR2 SVGIG (reference sequence). V lost 0 bases and J lost 5, with 19 bases in between. The CDR3 covers 16 residues. CDR3 nucleotides: TGTGCCTGGAGTGTACGATCCGCTCGCGGGGTGGAGACCCAGTACTTC. This sequence encodes CAWSVRSARGVETQYF. Variable domain in full (rest from reference TRBV30 and TRBJ2-5): SQTIHQWPATLVQPVGSPLSLECTVEGTSNPNLYWYRQAAGRGLQLLFYSVGIGQISSEVPQNLSASRPQDRQFILSSKKLLLSDSGFYLCAWSVRSARGVETQYFGPGTRLLVL.

J is TRBJ1-5 and V is TRBV27; 10 bases line up with TRBD1. The J segment lost 8 bases and the V segment lost 5 bases, leaving 6 bases of the junction unmatched. The length of the CDR3 is 14 residues. In germline, CDR1 is MNHEY, CDR2 SMNVEV (reference sequence). DNA for the CDR3: TGTGCCAGCAGTGACAGGGGGCCTAAGGAGCCCCAGCATTTT. It yields the protein CASSDRGPKEPQHF.

V is TRBV28 and J is TRBJ2-1; D is perhaps TRBD2 (7 bases). CDR1 is MDHEN and CDR2 is SYDVKM in the germline V gene. V shed 2 bases and J shed 2 bases, with 16 bases lying between them. The CDR3 length is 17 residues. The CDR3 sequence is CASSLASAGATYNEQFF. CDR3 DNA sequence: TGTGCCAGCAGTTTAGCCTCGGCGGGGGCCACCTACAATGAGCAGTTCTTC.

The V and J genes are TRBV4-1 and TRBJ2-7; possibly TRBD1 for D (6 bases). The ends were cut back, 1 base at V and 5 bases at J, with 15 bases in the middle. CDR3 length equals 15 residues. Germline assignment: CDR1 MGHRA and CDR2 YSYEKL. CDR3 region: CASSQVLVQGNEQYF. CDR3 nucleotides: TGCGCCAGCAGCCAAGTGCTCGTACAGGGAAACGAGCAGTACTTC.

This chain connects TRBV4-1 to TRBJ2-7; 11 bases align to TRBD2. The CDR3 length is 16 residues. V dropped 2 bases and J dropped 9; count of bases not matched to a gene: 12. Germline loops: CDR1 MGHRA, CDR2 YSYEKL. CDR3: CASSQIPSGGSYGQYF. CDR3 bases: TGCGCCAGCAGCCAAATACCTAGCGGGGGGTCTTATGGGCAGTACTTC.

In regard to this clone: At one of its ends the junction is not consistent with the germline gene, which may arise from a read error. This sample also contains other DNA sequences that code for the same CDR3. V and J are TRBV7-9 and TRBJ2-7, with 11 nucleotides matching TRBD1. CDR1 is SEHNR, CDR2 FQNEAQ, per germline (reference sequence). This CDR3 is built from 17 residues. The CDR3 sequence: CASSPAIGQGATYEQYF. The CDR3 nucleotides are TGCGCCAGCAGCCCGGCCATAGGACAGGGGGCCACCTACGAGCAGTACTTC.

The CDR3 DNA reads as TGTGCCAGCAGTGAAAGCCCCGCAGGCCATAATTCACCCCTCCACTTT. This codes for CASSESPAGHNSPLHF. The V and J genes are TRBV6-1 and TRBJ1-6; no clear D gene. Per the germline V gene, CDR1 is MNHNS and CDR2 is SASEGT. V was shortened by 2 bases and J by 5 bases, with 13 bases between the two germline ends. The CDR3 covers 16 residues.

This chain joins TRBV2 and TRBJ1-5; D is undetermined. The CDR3 sequence is 13 residues long. Looked up from germline, CDR1 is SNHLY and CDR2 is FYNNEI. V was trimmed by 8 bases and J by 1 base, leaving 9 bases between them. The CDR3: CASVVESNQPQHF. The CDR3 nucleotides read TGTGCCAGCGTTGTGGAGAGCAATCAGCCCCAGCATTTT.

The chain carries TRBV6-6 and TRBJ1-3; maybe TRBD1 (6 bases). The CDR3 runs to 15 residues. Germline CDR1 and CDR2: MNHNY and SVGAGI (reference sequence). Between the trimmed V and J ends, which lost 0 bases and 3 bases, there was a span of 9 bases. The CDR3: CASSYSPGDGNTIYF. Here the CDR3 DNA reads TGTGCCAGCAGTTACTCCCCAGGGGATGGAAACACCATATATTTT.

This clone was detected a few times. The chain carries TRBV5-1 and TRBJ2-6, with unresolved D. The germline gives CDR1 SGHRS, CDR2 YFSETQ. Between the trimmed V and J ends, which lost 6 bases and 0 bases, there was a span of 10 bases. This CDR3 spans 15 amino acids. The CDR3 spells CASTPDGSGANVLTF. The CDR3 DNA reads TGCGCCAGCACACCCGATGGCTCTGGGGCCAACGTCCTGACTTTC.

The chain combines TRBV5-4 with TRBJ2-7; D is possibly TRBD2 (5 bases). This CDR3 contains 13 residues. Germline V gene lookup returns CDR1 SGHNT and CDR2 YYREEE (reference sequence). Trimming left V 4 bases short and J 0 bases short, with 8 bases between. CDR3 protein: CASSRTSSYEQYF. The CDR3 coding sequence is TGTGCCAGCAGCCGGACTTCCTCCTACGAGCAGTACTTC.

The V gene is TRBV5-1, the J gene TRBJ2-5, with D perhaps given as TRBD1 or TRBD2 (5 bases each). The CDR3 runs to 14 residues. Per germline, CDR1 SGHRS and CDR2 YFSETQ. The V and J ends lost 2 bases and 1 base respectively, with 9 bases between them. The CDR3 region has the DNA TGCGCCAGCAGCTTCGGGGCAACCCAAGAGACCCAGTACTTC. It is translated as CASSFGATQETQYF.

The V gene is TRBV4-2, the J gene TRBJ1-2; 7 bases line up with TRBD1. The V and J ends lost 1 base and 2 bases, in that order; junction bases with no gene match: 7. CDR1 and CDR2 (germline): LGHNA, YNFKEQ. CDR3 length: 16 amino acids. CDR3 loop: CASSQAATGANYGYTF. In DNA, the CDR3 is TGTGCCAGCAGCCAAGCTGCCACAGGGGCAAACTATGGCTACACCTTC.

The rearrangement links TRBV5-6 to TRBJ1-3; D unresolved. The germline V and J ends were trimmed by 2 bases and 2 bases, with 14 bases remaining between them. The CDR3 spans 16 residues. Germline-derived CDR1 and CDR2 are SGHDT and YYEEEE. The CDR3 spells CASSFGEGSPGNTIYF. CDR3 nucleotides: TGTGCCAGCAGCTTCGGGGAGGGAAGTCCTGGAAACACCATATATTTT.

The chain is built from TRBV9 and TRBJ1-2; TRBD1 might be the D (6 bases). The germline gives CDR1 SGDLS, CDR2 YYNGEE. This CDR3 comprises 14 residues. Trimming left V 0 bases short and J 5 bases short, with 11 bases between. CDR3 loop: CASSVDGQRYGYTF. DNA for the CDR3: TGTGCCAGCAGCGTAGACGGACAGAGATATGGCTACACCTTC.

The V gene is TRBV6-6, the J gene TRBJ1-5; 7 bases are shared with TRBD1. This CDR3 is built from 13 residues. J was trimmed by 9 bases and V by 10 bases; bases with no gene match: 12. Germline CDR1 MNHNY, CDR2 SVGAGI (reference sequence). In DNA, the CDR3 is TGTGCCACTAACCCGACAGGGTGGGGGCCCCAGCATTTT. It yields the protein CATNPTGWGPQHF.

This chain connects TRBV4-1 to TRBJ1-2; 7 bases are shared with TRBD1. With V trimmed by 1 base and J by 4 bases, 6 bases remained unmatched. The CDR3 extends over 15 amino acids. Germline V gene sequence: CDR1 MGHRA, CDR2 YSYEKL. CDR3 protein: CASSQASQGSYGYTF. For the CDR3, the DNA is TGCGCCAGCAGCCAAGCATCACAGGGGAGCTATGGCTACACCTTC.

CDR3 residues: CAWSQRLNTGELFF. The CDR3 DNA sequence: TGTGCCTGGAGTCAAAGGTTGAACACCGGGGAGCTGTTTTTT. The gene calls are TRBV30 and TRBJ2-2; no firm D call. Germline V CDR1 and CDR2: GTSNPN, SVGIG (reference sequence). V was shortened by 2 bases and J by 1 base, with 8 bases between the two germline ends. This CDR3 region has 14 residues.

CDR3 nucleotide sequence: TGTGCCAGCAGCTTAGGCCTAGCGGGAGGGGTGATAGGCGAGCAGTACTTC. This codes for CASSLGLAGGVIGEQYF. The rearrangement uses TRBV7-2 and TRBJ2-7, with 12 bases fitting TRBD2. Trimming cost V 1 base and J 6 bases; bases outside gene matches: 10. Germline CDR1 reads SGHTA; CDR2 reads FQGNSA. The CDR3 runs to 17 residues. The variable domain in full, completed from reference TRBV7-2 and TRBJ2-7, reads GAGVSQSPSNKVTEKGKDVELRCDPISGHTALYWYRQSLGQGLEFLIYFQGNSAPDKSGLPSDRFSAERTGGSVSTLTIQRTQQEDSAVYLCASSLGLAGGVIGEQYFGPGTRLTVT.

The chain joins TRBV7-9 to TRBJ2-1, with 14 bases identical to TRBD2. This CDR3 spans 16 amino acids. The trim removed 5 bases at V and 4 bases at J, leaving 4 bases unmatched. Germline values: CDR1 SEHNR, CDR2 FQNEAQ (reference sequence). The CDR3 nucleotides read TGTGCCAGCAGCCCATGGACTAGCGGGAGGTACAATGAGCAGTTCTTC. Encoded protein: CASSPWTSGRYNEQFF.

This rearrangement joins TRBV7-9 to TRBJ1-2; 7 bases agree with TRBD1. The CDR3 totals 13 residues. In germline, CDR1 is SEHNR, CDR2 FQNEAQ (reference sequence). The V segment lost 5 bases and the J segment 4 bases; nucleotides outside the gene matches: 4. The CDR3, as DNA: TGTGCCAGCAGCCCAGGGGGAAGCTATGGCTACACCTTC. It yields the protein CASSPGGSYGYTF.

The chain employs TRBV6-1 and TRBJ2-7; TRBD2 is a possible D gene (5 bases). CDR1 and CDR2 from the germline V gene are MNHNS and SASEGT. V was trimmed by 6 bases and J by 3 bases, leaving 18 bases between them. This CDR3 contains 15 residues. The chain's CDR3 is CASREAFLGYYEQYF. The CDR3 bases are TGTGCCAGCAGGGAGGCCTTCCTCGGTTACTACGAGCAGTACTTC.

This chain links TRBV25-1 with TRBJ2-4, with TRBD1 matching over 11 bases. Trimming took 2 bases from V and 10 from J; bases not matched to a gene: 7. The length of the CDR3 is 15 residues. The germline gives CDR1 MGHDK, CDR2 SYGVNS. The DNA of the CDR3 is TGTGCCAGCAGTGAACGGGGACAGGGGGTAACGATTCAGTACTTC. As protein: CASSERGQGVTIQYF.

V and J are TRBV4-3 and TRBJ1-3, with 8 nucleotides matching TRBD1. Germline values: CDR1 LGHNA, CDR2 YSLEER. This CDR3 is built from 15 residues. The J segment lost 6 bases and the V segment lost 1 base, leaving 5 bases of the junction unmatched. The CDR3 bases are TGCGCCAGCAGCCAAGGGACAGGGATTGAAAACACCATATATTTT. This sequence encodes CASSQGTGIENTIYF.

The chain uses TRBV6-5 and TRBJ2-2; 8 bases are a match to TRBD2. Germline CDR1 reads MNHEY; CDR2 reads SVGAGI. This CDR3 spans 15 amino acids. V lost 6 bases, J lost 1 base, and 4 bases stayed unmatched. The chain's CDR3 is CASSRTSQNTGELFF. The CDR3 coding sequence is TGTGCCAGCAGCAGGACTAGCCAGAACACCGGGGAGCTGTTTTTT.

This chain links TRBV12-5 with TRBJ1-1, with D maybe TRBD1 (6 bases). The CDR3 is 12 residues long. Germline-derived CDR1 and CDR2 are LGHNT and FRNRAP. Trimming shortened V by 6 bases and J by 11 bases, and 16 bases separated the two germline ends. The chain's CDR3 is CASGLDRLMAFF. The CDR3 bases are TGTGCTAGTGGACTAGACAGGTTAATGGCTTTCTTT.